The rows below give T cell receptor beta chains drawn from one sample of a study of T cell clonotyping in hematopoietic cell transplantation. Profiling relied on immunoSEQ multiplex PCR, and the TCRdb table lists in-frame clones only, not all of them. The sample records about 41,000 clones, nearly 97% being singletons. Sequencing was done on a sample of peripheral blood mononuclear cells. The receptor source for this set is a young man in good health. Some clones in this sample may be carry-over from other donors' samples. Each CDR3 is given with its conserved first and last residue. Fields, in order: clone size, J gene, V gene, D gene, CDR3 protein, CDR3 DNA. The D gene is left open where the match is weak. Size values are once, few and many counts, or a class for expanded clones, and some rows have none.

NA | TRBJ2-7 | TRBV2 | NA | CASKADMGEQYF | TGTGCCAGCAAAGCTGATATGGGGGAGCAGTACTTC
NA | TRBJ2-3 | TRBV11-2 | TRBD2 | CATLERGGITDTQYF | TGTGCCACGTTAGAGCGGGGGGGCATCACAGATACGCAGTATTTT
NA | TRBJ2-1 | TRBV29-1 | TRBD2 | CSVEGFPLAATSYNEQFF | TGCAGCGTTGAAGGCTTTCCTCTAGCGGCTACCTCCTACAATGAGCAGTTCTTC
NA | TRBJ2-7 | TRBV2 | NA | CATTKTGLSSYEQYF | TGTGCCACCACAAAGACGGGCCTGAGCTCCTACGAGCAGTACTTC
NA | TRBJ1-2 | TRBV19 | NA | CASSSWQGTNYGYTF | TGTGCCAGTAGTTCTTGGCAGGGGACAAACTATGGCTACACCTTC
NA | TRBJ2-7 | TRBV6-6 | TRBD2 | CASALSSGVGYEQYF | TGTGCCAGCGCGCTCTCTAGCGGGGTTGGATACGAGCAGTACTTC
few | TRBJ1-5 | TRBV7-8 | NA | CASSLGADQPQHF | TGTGCCAGCAGCTTAGGCGCGGATCAGCCCCAGCATTTT
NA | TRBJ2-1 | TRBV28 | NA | CASTPPIGARSYNEQFF | TGTGCCAGCACCCCCCCTATTGGGGCCAGGTCCTACAATGAGCAGTTCTTC
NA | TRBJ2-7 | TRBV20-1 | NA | CSARDVRDQYF | TGCAGTGCTAGAGATGTAAGAGATCAGTACTTC
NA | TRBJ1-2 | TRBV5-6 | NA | CASSLARGYGYTF | TGTGCCAGCAGCTTGGCCAGGGGTTACGGCTACACCTTC
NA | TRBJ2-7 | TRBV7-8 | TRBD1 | CASSLLRDRHEQYF | TGTGCCAGCAGCTTGCTCCGGGACAGACACGAGCAGTACTTC
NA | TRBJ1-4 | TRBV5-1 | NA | CASSFGGSNEKLFF | TGCGCCAGCAGCTTTGGGGGAAGTAATGAAAAACTGTTTTTT
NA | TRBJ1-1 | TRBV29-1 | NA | CSVEEGTLMNTEAFF | TGCAGCGTTGAAGAGGGGACCCTAATGAACACTGAAGCTTTCTTT
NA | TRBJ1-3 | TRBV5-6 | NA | CASLKLSGNTIYF | TGTGCCAGCCTCAAGCTCTCTGGAAACACCATATATTTT
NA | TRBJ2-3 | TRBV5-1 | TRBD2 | CASSLRREGTDTQYF | TGCGCCAGCAGCTTGCGGCGGGAGGGCACAGATACGCAGTATTTT
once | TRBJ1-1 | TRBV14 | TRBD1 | CASSHGQGITEAFF | TGTGCCAGCAGCCATGGACAGGGGATTACTGAAGCTTTCTTT
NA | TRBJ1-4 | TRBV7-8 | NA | CASSLLRGPDEKLFF | TGTGCCAGCAGCTTACTCAGGGGACCGGATGAAAAACTGTTTTTT
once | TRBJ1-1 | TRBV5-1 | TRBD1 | CASSLRGQGRNTEAFF | TGCGCCAGCAGCTTGAGGGGGCAGGGGCGGAACACTGAAGCTTTCTTT
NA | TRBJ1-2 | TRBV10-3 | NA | CAISESTGPGYTF | TGTGCCATCAGTGAGTCGACTGGGCCTGGCTACACCTTC
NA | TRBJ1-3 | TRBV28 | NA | CASSLSSGNTIYF | TGTGCCAGCAGTTTAAGCTCTGGAAACACCATATATTTT
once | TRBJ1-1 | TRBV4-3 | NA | CASSQEGYPANTEAFF | TGCGCCAGCAGCCAAGAAGGGTACCCCGCGAACACTGAAGCTTTCTTT
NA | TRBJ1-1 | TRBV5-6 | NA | CASSLPILSTEAFF | TGTGCCAGCAGCTTGCCAATTTTATCCACTGAAGCTTTCTTT
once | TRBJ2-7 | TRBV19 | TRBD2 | CASSKTGTSGSSYEQYF | TGTGCCAGTAGTAAAACCGGGACTAGCGGCAGCTCCTACGAGCAGTACTTC
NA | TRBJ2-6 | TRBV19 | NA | CASSIGVALTGANVLTF | TGTGCCAGTAGTATAGGAGTTGCTCTGACTGGGGCCAACGTCCTGACTTTC
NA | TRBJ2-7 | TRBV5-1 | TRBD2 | CASSLERGGSEQYF | TGCGCCAGCAGCTTGGAGCGGGGGGGTAGCGAGCAGTACTTC
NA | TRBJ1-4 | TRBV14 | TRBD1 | CASSKDRGNEKLFF | TGTGCCAGCAGCAAAGACAGGGGAAACGAAAAACTGTTTTTT
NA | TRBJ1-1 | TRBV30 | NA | CAWYLNTEAFF | TGTGCCTGGTACCTGAACACTGAAGCTTTCTTT
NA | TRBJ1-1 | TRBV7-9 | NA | CASSLSIEAFF | TGTGCCAGCAGCTTATCTATTGAAGCTTTCTTT
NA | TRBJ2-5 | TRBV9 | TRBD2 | CASSVGTSKETQYF | TGTGCCAGCAGCGTAGGGACTAGCAAGGAGACCCAGTACTTC
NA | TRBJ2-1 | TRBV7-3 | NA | CASSFSQGEQFF | TGTGCCAGCAGCTTTTCCCAAGGTGAGCAGTTCTTC
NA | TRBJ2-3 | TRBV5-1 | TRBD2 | CASSSGTSGGAGKYF | TGCGCCAGCAGCTCGGGGACTAGCGGGGGGGCCGGAAAGTATTTT
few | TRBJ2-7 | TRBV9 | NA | CASSVGASATYEQYF | TGTGCCAGCAGCGTAGGGGCTAGCGCTACCTACGAGCAGTACTTC
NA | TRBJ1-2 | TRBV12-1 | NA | CASSFIPPLPGQENLYGYTF | TGTGCCAGCAGCTTTATTCCTCCTCTTCCGGGACAGGAAAACCTCTATGGCTACACCTTC
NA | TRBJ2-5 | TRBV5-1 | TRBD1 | CASSQTGPQETQYF | TGCGCCAGCAGCCAGACAGGGCCTCAAGAGACCCAGTACTTC
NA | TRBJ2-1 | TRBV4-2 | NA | CASSHRAHNEQFF | TGTGCCAGCAGCCACCGGGCCCACAATGAGCAGTTCTTC
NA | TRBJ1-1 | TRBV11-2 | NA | CASSLGWGPTEAFF | TGTGCCAGCAGCTTAGGATGGGGACCCACTGAAGCTTTCTTT
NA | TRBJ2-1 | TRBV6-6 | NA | CASSDPWGGANEQFF | TGTGCCAGCAGTGATCCCTGGGGGGGCGCTAATGAGCAGTTCTTC
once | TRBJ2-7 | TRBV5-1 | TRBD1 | CASSFNRDRIPYEQYF | TGCGCCAGCAGCTTCAACCGGGACAGGATCCCTTACGAGCAGTACTTC
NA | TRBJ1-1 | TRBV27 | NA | CASSLSAGGIVEAFF | TGTGCCAGCAGTTTATCAGCGGGGGGCATTGTCGAAGCTTTCTTT
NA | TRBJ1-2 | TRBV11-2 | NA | CASSLAGASNYGYTF | TGTGCCAGCAGCTTAGCAGGGGCTTCTAACTATGGCTACACCTTC